This T cell receptor beta chain was identified during a study of blood T cell repertoires in COVID-19. Study in general: Material from acute and convalescent COVID-19 was sourced from the United States, Italy and Spain. PBMCs, B-cell-depleted T cells, or T cells were the source of the cDNA or gDNA that made up the material.

Individuals aged roughly 18 to 90 years were recruited from about two dozen US areas. The study assigned cohorts using participant-reported clinical history. The table came from immunoSEQ multiplex PCR; TCRdb's copy has only in-frame clones and leaves some out. The profile shows hundreds of thousands of clones, about nine tenths of them singletons. This CDR3 is 16 amino acids long. Germline CDR1 LGHDT, CDR2 YNNKEL (reference sequence). V lost 4 bases, J lost 0 bases, and 5 bases stayed unmatched. The sequenced sample consisted of PBMCs or T cells enriched from blood (not recorded which). The TCR sequence derives from a woman in her twenties or thirties with acute COVID-19. V and J are TRBV3-1 (or the pseudogene TRBV3-2) and TRBJ2-5; 10 bases align to TRBD2. The CDR3 reads CASSLRAGGNQETQYF. The CDR3 DNA reads as TGTGCCAGCAGCCTACGAGCGGGGGGGAACCAAGAGACCCAGTACTTC.